This TCR beta chain derives from a study of cytotoxic CD8 clonotypes in ibrutinib-treated CLL. In this sample, this clone turned up once. The antigen is undetermined. General observations from the study: A rise in clonality was seen at ibrutinib response, and a fall back toward baseline was seen at progression. Public clonotypes, found uncommonly, either contracted or stayed stable on treatment.

Libraries were prepared by immunoSEQ multiplex PCR; TCRdb keeps only in-frame clonotypes and omits some of them. The data show 60,000 or so clones, approximately 57% seen once. The CDR3 loop spans 12 amino acids. This clonotype was obtained from a human donor with chronic lymphocytic leukemia. Sequencing used PBMCs, obtained after 12 months of ibrutinib treatment. The rearrangement joins TRBV21-1 to TRBJ2-7; the table's D gene call, TRBD1, was not cross checked with the DNA. TRBV21-1 is marked as a pseudogene. The chain's CDR3 is CASIKRGYEQYF. Written as DNA, the CDR3 is TGTGCCAGCATTAAAAGGGGGTACGAGCAGTACTTC.